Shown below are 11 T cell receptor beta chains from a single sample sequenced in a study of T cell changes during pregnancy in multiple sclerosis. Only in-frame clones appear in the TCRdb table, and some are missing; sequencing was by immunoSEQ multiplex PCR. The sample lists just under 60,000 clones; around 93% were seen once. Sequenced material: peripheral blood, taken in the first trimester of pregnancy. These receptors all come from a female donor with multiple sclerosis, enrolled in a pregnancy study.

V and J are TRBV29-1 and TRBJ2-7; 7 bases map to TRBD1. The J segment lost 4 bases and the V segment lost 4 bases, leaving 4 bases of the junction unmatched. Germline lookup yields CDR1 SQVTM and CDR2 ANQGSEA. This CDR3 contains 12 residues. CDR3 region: CSVGGGLYEQYF. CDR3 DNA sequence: TGCAGCGTTGGAGGGGGCCTTTACGAGCAGTACTTC.

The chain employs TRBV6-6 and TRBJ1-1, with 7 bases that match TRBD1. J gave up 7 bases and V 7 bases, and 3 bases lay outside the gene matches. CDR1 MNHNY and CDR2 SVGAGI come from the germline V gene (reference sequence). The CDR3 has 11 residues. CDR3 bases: TGTGCCAGCAATAGACAGGGTGAAGCTTTCTTT. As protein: CASNRQGEAFF.

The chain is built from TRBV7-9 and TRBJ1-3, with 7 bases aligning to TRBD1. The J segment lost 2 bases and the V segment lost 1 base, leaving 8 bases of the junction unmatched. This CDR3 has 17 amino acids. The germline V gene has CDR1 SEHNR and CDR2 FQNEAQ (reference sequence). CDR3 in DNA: TGTGCCAGCAGCTTAGGATCGAGACAGGGCACTGGAAACACCATATATTTT. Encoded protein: CASSLGSRQGTGNTIYF.

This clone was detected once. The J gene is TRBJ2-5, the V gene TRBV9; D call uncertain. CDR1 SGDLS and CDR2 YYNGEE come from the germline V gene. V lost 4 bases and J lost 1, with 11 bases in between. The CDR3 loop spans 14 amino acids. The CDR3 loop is CASSLSAFQETQYF. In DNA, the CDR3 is TGTGCCAGCAGCTTGAGCGCCTTCCAAGAGACCCAGTACTTC.

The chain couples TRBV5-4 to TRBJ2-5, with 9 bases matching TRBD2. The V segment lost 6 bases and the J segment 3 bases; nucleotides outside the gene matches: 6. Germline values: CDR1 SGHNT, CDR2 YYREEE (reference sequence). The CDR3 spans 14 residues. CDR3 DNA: TGTGCCAGCAACGGCGGGGGGGCGGAAGAGACCCAGTACTTC. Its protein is CASNGGGAEETQYF.

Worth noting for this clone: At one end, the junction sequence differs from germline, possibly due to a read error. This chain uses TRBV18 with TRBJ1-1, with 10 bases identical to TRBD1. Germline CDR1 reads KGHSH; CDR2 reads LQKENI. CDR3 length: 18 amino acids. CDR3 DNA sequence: TGTGCCAGCTCGCCACCGGGACAGGGGACCCACTTGGGAACTGAAGCTTTCTTT. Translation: CASSPPGQGTHLGTEAFF.

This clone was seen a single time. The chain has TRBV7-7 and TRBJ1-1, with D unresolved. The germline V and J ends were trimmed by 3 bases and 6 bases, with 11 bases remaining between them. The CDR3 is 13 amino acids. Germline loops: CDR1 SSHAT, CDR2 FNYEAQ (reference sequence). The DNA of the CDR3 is TGTGCCAGCAGCTTTAATCTAGCTTCTGAAGCTTTCTTT. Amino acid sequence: CASSFNLASEAFF. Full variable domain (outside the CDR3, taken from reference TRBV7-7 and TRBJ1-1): GAGVSQSPRYKVTKRGQDVTLRCDPISSHATLYWYQQALGQGPEFLTYFNYEAQPDKSGLPSDRFSAERPEGSISTLTIQRTEQRDSAMYRCASSFNLASEAFFGQGTRLTVV.

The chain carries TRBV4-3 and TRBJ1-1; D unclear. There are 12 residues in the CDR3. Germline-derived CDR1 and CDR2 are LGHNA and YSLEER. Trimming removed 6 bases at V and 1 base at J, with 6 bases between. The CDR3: CASRTENTEAFF. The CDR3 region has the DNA TGCGCCAGCAGAACAGAGAACACTGAAGCTTTCTTT.

The DNA for the CDR3 is TGTGCCAGTAGGTCCGGAGCAGATACGCAGTATTTT. Protein: CASRSGADTQYF. The V gene is TRBV19, the J gene TRBJ2-3; D not resolved. In germline, CDR1 is LNHDA, CDR2 SQIVND (reference sequence). The CDR3 loop spans 12 amino acids. V gave up 6 bases and J gave up 4 bases, with 8 bases separating them. Looking up the rest from reference TRBV19 and TRBJ2-3 gives the full variable domain: DGGITQSPKYLFRKEGQNVTLSCEQNLNHDAMYWYRQDPGQGLRLIYYSQIVNDFQKGDIAEGYSVSREKKESFPLTVTSAQKNPTAFYLCASRSGADTQYFGPGTRLTVL.

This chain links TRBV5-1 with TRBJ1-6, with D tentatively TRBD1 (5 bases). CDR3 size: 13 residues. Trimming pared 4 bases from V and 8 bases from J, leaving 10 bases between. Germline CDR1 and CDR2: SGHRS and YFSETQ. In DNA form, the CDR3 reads TGCGCCAGCAGCCCGGGGGATGATTCACCCCTCCACTTT. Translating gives CASSPGDDSPLHF.

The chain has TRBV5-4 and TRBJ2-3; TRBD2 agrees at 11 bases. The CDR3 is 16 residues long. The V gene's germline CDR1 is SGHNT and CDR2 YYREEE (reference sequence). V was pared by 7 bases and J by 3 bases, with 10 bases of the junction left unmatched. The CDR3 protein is CASFTNSGGGTDTQYF. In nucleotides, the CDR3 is TGTGCCAGCTTCACAAATAGCGGGGGGGGGACAGATACGCAGTATTTT.